This TCR beta chain was recovered during a study of blood T cell repertoires in COVID-19. Study information: COVID-19 samples from acute and convalescent phases originated in the United States, Italy and Spain. The analysed material was cDNA or gDNA that came from T cells, B-cell-depleted T cells, or PBMCs.

V was cut by 2 bases and J by 8 bases, with 13 bases left in between. The CDR3 has 14 residues. Germline V CDR1 and CDR2: MNHEY, SVGAGI. Authors' data handling: Amplification of reference gene primers was used by the study to estimate nucleated cell counts. Sequencing used immunoSEQ multiplex PCR; TCRdb keeps in-frame clones, though not all of them. That table furnishes V, J and clone size, whereas the DNA furnished D and trimming. The sample records roughly 120,000 clones, roughly 82% being singletons. The chain is built from TRBV6-5 and TRBJ2-1; D ambiguous. This receptor was obtained from a woman in her forties with acute or convalescent COVID-19. The sample comprised peripheral blood. The CDR3 DNA is TGTGCCAGCAGTTACCGTGGGTATCGGGATGAGCAGTTCTTC. Translated, it gives CASSYRGYRDEQFF.